This T cell receptor (beta chain) was recorded in a study of T-cell memory formation after mild COVID-19. Study context: For the most part, TCR clusters were specific to one donor.

5'RACE primed at constant segments yielded TCR alpha and TCR beta cDNA libraries bearing sample barcodes and UMIs. MiXCR was run by TCRdb on the 5' RACE reads, yielding one entry per CDR3 protein. The table includes around 200,000 distinct CDR3 sequences, roughly 18% detected once. The TCR originated in a man aged 18 to 30 who had mild COVID-19 (a few samples of this study predate the infection). Cell type and time point are not known. The sample was PBMCs or a T cell subset sorted from them (not recorded which).

CDR3: CASSSFYASGTGELFF. The CDR3 nucleotides are TGTGCCAGCAGCTCATTCTACGCATCGGGCACCGGGGAGCTGTTTTTT. The rearrangement joins TRBV11-2 to TRBJ2-2; D is unclear. The CDR3 spans 16 residues. Germline V CDR1 and CDR2: SGHAT, FQNNGV. Trimming shortened V by 4 bases and J by 4 bases, and 16 bases separated the two germline ends.